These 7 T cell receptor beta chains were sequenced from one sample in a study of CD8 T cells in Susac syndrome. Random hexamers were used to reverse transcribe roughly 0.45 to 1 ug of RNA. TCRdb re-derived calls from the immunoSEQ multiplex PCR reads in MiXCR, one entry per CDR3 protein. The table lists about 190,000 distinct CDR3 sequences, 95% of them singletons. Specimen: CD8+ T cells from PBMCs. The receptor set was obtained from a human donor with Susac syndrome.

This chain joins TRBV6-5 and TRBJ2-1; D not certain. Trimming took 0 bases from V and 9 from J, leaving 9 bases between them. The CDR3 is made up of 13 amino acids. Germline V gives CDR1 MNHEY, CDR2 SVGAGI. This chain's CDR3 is CASSYSLGTEQFF. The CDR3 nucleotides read TGTGCCAGCAGTTACTCGCTCGGTACTGAGCAGTTCTTC.

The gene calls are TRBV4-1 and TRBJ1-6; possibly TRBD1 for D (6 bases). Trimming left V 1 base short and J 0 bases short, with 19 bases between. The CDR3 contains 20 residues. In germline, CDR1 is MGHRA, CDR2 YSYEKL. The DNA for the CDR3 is TGCGCCAGCAGCCAAGGCGGAGATCAGGGGTTAAGCTCCTATAATTCACCCCTCCACTTT. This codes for CASSQGGDQGLSSYNSPLHF.

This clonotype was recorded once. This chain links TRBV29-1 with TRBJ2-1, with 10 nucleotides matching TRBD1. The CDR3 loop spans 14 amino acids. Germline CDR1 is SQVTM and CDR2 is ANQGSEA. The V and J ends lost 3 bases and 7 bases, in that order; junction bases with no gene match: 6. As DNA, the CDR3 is TGCAGCGTTGATGGACAGGGGGTTAGTAATGAGCAGTTCTTC. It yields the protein CSVDGQGVSNEQFF.

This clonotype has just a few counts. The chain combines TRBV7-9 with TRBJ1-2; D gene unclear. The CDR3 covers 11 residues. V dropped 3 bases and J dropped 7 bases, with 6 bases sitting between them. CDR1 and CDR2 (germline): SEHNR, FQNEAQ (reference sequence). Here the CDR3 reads CASSFKGGYTF. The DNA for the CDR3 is TGTGCCAGCAGCTTCAAGGGTGGCTACACCTTC.

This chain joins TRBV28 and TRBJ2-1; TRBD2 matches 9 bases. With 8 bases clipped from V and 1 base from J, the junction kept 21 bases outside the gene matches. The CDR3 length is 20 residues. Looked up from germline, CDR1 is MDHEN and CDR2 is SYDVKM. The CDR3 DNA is TGTGCCAGCCGGACCCCAAAGTTGCGAGCGGGAGGAGAATCCTACAATGAGCAGTTCTTC. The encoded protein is CASRTPKLRAGGESYNEQFF.

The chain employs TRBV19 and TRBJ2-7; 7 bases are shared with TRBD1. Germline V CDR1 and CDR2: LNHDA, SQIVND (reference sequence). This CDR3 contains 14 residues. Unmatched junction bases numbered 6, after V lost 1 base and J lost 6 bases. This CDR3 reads CASSIGTGPLEQYF. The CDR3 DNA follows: TGTGCCAGTAGTATAGGGACAGGCCCTCTCGAGCAGTACTTC.

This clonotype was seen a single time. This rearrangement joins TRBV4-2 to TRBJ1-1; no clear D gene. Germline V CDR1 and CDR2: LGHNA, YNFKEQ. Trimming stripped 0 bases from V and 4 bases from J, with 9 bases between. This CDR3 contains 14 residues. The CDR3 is CASSQDRTGTEAFF. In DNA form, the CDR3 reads TGTGCCAGCAGCCAAGATAGGACGGGCACTGAAGCTTTCTTT.